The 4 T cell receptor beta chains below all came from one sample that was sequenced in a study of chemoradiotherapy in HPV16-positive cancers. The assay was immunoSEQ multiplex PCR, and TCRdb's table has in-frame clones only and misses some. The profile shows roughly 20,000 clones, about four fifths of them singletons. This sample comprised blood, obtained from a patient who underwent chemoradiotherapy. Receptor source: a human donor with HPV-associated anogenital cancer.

As DNA, the CDR3 is TGTGCCAGCTCACCCCCCGGGGGTAATGAAAAACTGTTTTTT. Translation: CASSPPGGNEKLFF. The chain has TRBV18 and TRBJ1-4; D possibly corresponds to TRBD1 (5 bases). The CDR3 loop spans 14 amino acids. The V and J ends lost 3 bases and 4 bases respectively, with 9 bases between them. Germline V lookup: CDR1 KGHSH, CDR2 LQKENI. Combining the CDR3 with reference TRBV18 and TRBJ1-4 gives the whole variable domain NAGVMQNPRHLVRRRGQEARLRCSPMKGHSHVYWYRQLPEEGLKFMVYLQKENIIDESGMPKERFSAEFPKEGPSILRIQQVVRGDSAAYFCASSPPGGNEKLFFGSGTQLSVL.

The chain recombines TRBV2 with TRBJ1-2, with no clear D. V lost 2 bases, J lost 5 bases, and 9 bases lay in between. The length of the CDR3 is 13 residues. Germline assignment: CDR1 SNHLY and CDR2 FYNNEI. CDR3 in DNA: TGTGCCAGCAGTGAACGGCAGGTTTATGGCTACACCTTC. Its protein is CASSERQVYGYTF.

CDR3 region: CATSRDGGPGEKLFF. The CDR3 DNA follows: TGTGCCACCAGCAGAGATGGAGGGCCTGGTGAAAAACTGTTTTTT. The chain couples TRBV15 to TRBJ1-4; D unclear. This CDR3 spans 15 amino acids. Germline V gives CDR1 LNHNV, CDR2 YYDKDF (reference sequence). V gave up 0 bases and J gave up 7 bases, with 12 bases separating them.

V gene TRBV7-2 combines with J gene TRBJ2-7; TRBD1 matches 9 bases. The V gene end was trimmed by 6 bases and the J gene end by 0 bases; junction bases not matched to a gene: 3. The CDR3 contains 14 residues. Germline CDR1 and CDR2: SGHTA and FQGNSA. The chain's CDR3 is CASSRDRDSYEQYF. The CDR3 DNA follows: TGTGCCAGCAGTCGGGACAGGGACTCCTACGAGCAGTACTTC.